This is a list of T cell receptor beta chains from one sample in a study of regulatory T cells in long-lasting Graves disease. Using its own MiXCR run on the multiplex PCR reads, TCRdb lists one record per CDR3 protein. Of 650,000 to 850,000 distinct CDR3 sequences in the sample, 30% were seen once. Sequencing used peripheral blood mononuclear cells (PBMCs), obtained when the disease was refractory, from a patient treated with antithyroid drugs. These receptors all stem from a female donor with Graves disease. Each CDR3 is given with its conserved first and last residue. Each record gives: D gene, V gene, J gene, clone size, CDR3 DNA, CDR3 protein. A D gene is named only where the DNA matches it firmly. For some rows the clone size is stated as once, few or many, or as a class when expanded; others skip it.

d_call: .; v_call: TRBV5-1; j_call: TRBJ1-2; clone_size: .; cdr3_nt: TGCGCCAGCAGCTTGGGGCAGGCCCAAACCTATGGCTACACCTTC; cdr3_aa: CASSLGQAQTYGYTF
d_call: .; v_call: TRBV11-2; j_call: TRBJ1-1; clone_size: many; cdr3_nt: TGTGCCAGCAGCGGAGAAGGGGCGGCTCCGAATAATGAAGCTTTCTTT; cdr3_aa: CASSGEGAAPNNEAFF
d_call: TRBD1; v_call: TRBV29-1; j_call: TRBJ1-1; clone_size: .; cdr3_nt: TGCAGCGTTGGACAGGGGGCTAAGGACACTGAAGCTTTCTTT; cdr3_aa: CSVGQGAKDTEAFF
d_call: .; v_call: TRBV2; j_call: TRBJ1-4; clone_size: .; cdr3_nt: TGTGCCAGCAAGGCAGGGAATGAAAAACTGTTTTTT; cdr3_aa: CASKAGNEKLFF
d_call: TRBD2; v_call: TRBV20-1; j_call: TRBJ2-4; clone_size: .; cdr3_nt: TGCAGTGCTAGAGGACTAGCGGGAGGGCGGGTAGTAAACATTCAGTACTTC; cdr3_aa: CSARGLAGGRVVNIQYF
d_call: TRBD1; v_call: TRBV28; j_call: TRBJ2-7; clone_size: many; cdr3_nt: TGTGCCAGCAGTCCACCGGGACAGGGGGCGAGGGAGCAGTACTTC; cdr3_aa: CASSPPGQGAREQYF
d_call: .; v_call: TRBV20-1; j_call: TRBJ1-1; clone_size: .; cdr3_nt: TGCAGTGCCAGGACGCAGGGGAGGGACACTGAAGCTTTCTTT; cdr3_aa: CSARTQGRDTEAFF
d_call: .; v_call: TRBV30; j_call: TRBJ1-5; clone_size: .; cdr3_nt: TGTGCCTGGAGTGTTATGAATGTCAATCAGCCCCAGCATTTT; cdr3_aa: CAWSVMNVNQPQHF
d_call: TRBD2; v_call: TRBV19; j_call: TRBJ2-2; clone_size: few; cdr3_nt: TGTGCCAGTAGTATCCGAGGGACTAGAACCGGGGAGCTGTTTTTT; cdr3_aa: CASSIRGTRTGELFF
d_call: TRBD2; v_call: TRBV19; j_call: TRBJ2-7; clone_size: .; cdr3_nt: TGTGCCAGTAGTGTCATAGCGGGAGAGTACGAGCAGTACTTC; cdr3_aa: CASSVIAGEYEQYF
d_call: TRBD1; v_call: TRBV28; j_call: TRBJ1-2; clone_size: many; cdr3_nt: TGTGCCAGCATCTTCAGACAGGGGGCTCGAGTTCTAAGAGGCTACACCTTC; cdr3_aa: CASIFRQGARVLRGYTF
d_call: .; v_call: TRBV11-2; j_call: TRBJ1-2; clone_size: .; cdr3_nt: TGTGCCAGCAGCTTCGGGGGCCCAGGCTATGGCTACACCTTC; cdr3_aa: CASSFGGPGYGYTF
d_call: .; v_call: TRBV5-1; j_call: TRBJ2-7; clone_size: .; cdr3_nt: TGCGCCAGCAGCTTGCAGGGAATGGACGAGCAGTACTTC; cdr3_aa: CASSLQGMDEQYF
d_call: TRBD1; v_call: TRBV9; j_call: TRBJ1-2; clone_size: few; cdr3_nt: TGTGCCAGCAGCGTAGGAGTAGGGGGCAACTATGGCTACACCTTC; cdr3_aa: CASSVGVGGNYGYTF
d_call: .; v_call: TRBV12-5; j_call: TRBJ1-5; clone_size: many; cdr3_nt: TGTGCTAGTGGTTTAGAGACAGGTCAGCCCCAGCATTTT; cdr3_aa: CASGLETGQPQHF
d_call: .; v_call: TRBV5-1; j_call: TRBJ1-1; clone_size: .; cdr3_nt: TGCGCCAGCAGCCGGGTACTCACGGGCAGGGGTAACACTGAAGCTTTCTTT; cdr3_aa: CASSRVLTGRGNTEAFF
d_call: .; v_call: TRBV12-3/TRBV12-4; j_call: TRBJ1-5; clone_size: .; cdr3_nt: TGTGCCAGCAGTTCAACCACAGGGATGGGCCGTCAGCCCCAGCATTTT; cdr3_aa: CASSSTTGMGRQPQHF
d_call: TRBD1; v_call: TRBV27; j_call: TRBJ1-4; clone_size: few; cdr3_nt: TGTGCCAGCAGACTTACACAGGGGGCGGATGAAAAACTGTTTTTT; cdr3_aa: CASRLTQGADEKLFF
d_call: TRBD1; v_call: TRBV12-3/TRBV12-4; j_call: TRBJ2-7; clone_size: few; cdr3_nt: TGTGCCAGCAGTTTCCGACAGGGTTTGGGCTACGAGCAGTACTTC; cdr3_aa: CASSFRQGLGYEQYF
d_call: TRBD1; v_call: TRBV7-9; j_call: TRBJ1-5; clone_size: .; cdr3_nt: TGTGCCAGCAGCGCAGGACAGGGGTTGTCTAGCAATCAGCCCCAGCATTTT; cdr3_aa: CASSAGQGLSSNQPQHF
d_call: .; v_call: TRBV6-1; j_call: TRBJ2-2; clone_size: few; cdr3_nt: TGTGCCAGCAGTGGGTACACCGGGGAGCTGTTTTTT; cdr3_aa: CASSGYTGELFF
d_call: TRBD1; v_call: TRBV6-1; j_call: TRBJ2-7; clone_size: .; cdr3_nt: TGTGCCAGCAGTGAGGATGCGGCCGGGACAGGGGCCGAGCAGTACTTC; cdr3_aa: CASSEDAAGTGAEQYF
d_call: TRBD1; v_call: TRBV20-1; j_call: TRBJ1-5; clone_size: few; cdr3_nt: TGCAGTGCTACTACAGGGGGAGGCCAGCCCCAGCATTTT; cdr3_aa: CSATTGGGQPQHF
d_call: .; v_call: TRBV2; j_call: TRBJ1-4; clone_size: many; cdr3_nt: TGTGCCAGCAGTGAAGGCTTGGGATTCAATGAAAAACTGTTTTTT; cdr3_aa: CASSEGLGFNEKLFF
d_call: .; v_call: TRBV20-1; j_call: TRBJ2-5; clone_size: .; cdr3_nt: TGCAGTGCCGAGGGGGAGACCCAGTACTTC; cdr3_aa: CSAEGETQYF
d_call: .; v_call: TRBV6-2/TRBV6-3; j_call: TRBJ2-7; clone_size: .; cdr3_nt: TGTGCCTGCAGTGATCCCGACGAGCAGTACTTC; cdr3_aa: CACSDPDEQYF
d_call: .; v_call: TRBV27; j_call: TRBJ1-1; clone_size: many; cdr3_nt: TGTGCCAGCAGTTTGGAGGGGAGAGGGAACACTGAAGCTTTCTTT; cdr3_aa: CASSLEGRGNTEAFF
d_call: TRBD1; v_call: TRBV11-2; j_call: TRBJ1-2; clone_size: few; cdr3_nt: TGTGCCAGCAGCTTAGCGACCCGCTCGGACAGGGGGCGTAATAACTATGGCTACACCTTC; cdr3_aa: CASSLATRSDRGRNNYGYTF
d_call: .; v_call: TRBV29-1; j_call: TRBJ1-2; clone_size: .; cdr3_nt: TGCAGCGTAGCCGGGATATTAGACTATGGCTACACCTTC; cdr3_aa: CSVAGILDYGYTF
d_call: .; v_call: TRBV6-1; j_call: TRBJ2-7; clone_size: few; cdr3_nt: TGTGCCAGCAGTGTGAAAGCAGGGCGCCACGAGCAGTACTTC; cdr3_aa: CASSVKAGRHEQYF
d_call: .; v_call: TRBV18; j_call: TRBJ2-7; clone_size: .; cdr3_nt: TGTGCCAGCTCGTTTCCCGGGACCTCCGAGCAGTACTTC; cdr3_aa: CASSFPGTSEQYF
d_call: TRBD2; v_call: TRBV12-3/TRBV12-4; j_call: TRBJ2-7; clone_size: few; cdr3_nt: TGTGCCAGCAGTTTTCGATTTGGGAGCGGGACCTACGAGCAGTACTTC; cdr3_aa: CASSFRFGSGTYEQYF
d_call: TRBD1; v_call: TRBV29-1; j_call: TRBJ2-7; clone_size: few; cdr3_nt: TGCAGCGTTGGGGGGGGAGAGGGACAGGGGTCCTACGAGCAGTACTTC; cdr3_aa: CSVGGGEGQGSYEQYF
d_call: TRBD1; v_call: TRBV10-3; j_call: TRBJ1-1; clone_size: .; cdr3_nt: TGTGCCATCAGTGAGGGGGACAGAGCTGAAGCTTTCTTT; cdr3_aa: CAISEGDRAEAFF
d_call: TRBD2; v_call: TRBV7-3; j_call: TRBJ2-7; clone_size: few; cdr3_nt: TGTGCCAGCAGCGCATTCGGGAGGATGCCCTACGAGCAGTACTTC; cdr3_aa: CASSAFGRMPYEQYF
d_call: TRBD1; v_call: TRBV28; j_call: TRBJ1-2; clone_size: .; cdr3_nt: TGTGCCAGCAGTTTATATGAGACAGGGAGGGAGTATGGCTACACCTTC; cdr3_aa: CASSLYETGREYGYTF
d_call: .; v_call: TRBV3-1; j_call: TRBJ1-5; clone_size: many; cdr3_nt: TGTGCCAGCAGTTTAGCACGGAGCAATCAGCCCCAGCATTTT; cdr3_aa: CASSLARSNQPQHF
d_call: .; v_call: TRBV12-3/TRBV12-4; j_call: TRBJ1-5; clone_size: many; cdr3_nt: TGTGCCAGCAGCCCAGCTCGGGGGGCCTATAGCAATCAGCCCCAGCATTTT; cdr3_aa: CASSPARGAYSNQPQHF
d_call: .; v_call: TRBV6-1; j_call: TRBJ1-1; clone_size: .; cdr3_nt: TGTGCCAGCAGTGAGTGGGGGGACACTGAAGCTTTCTTT; cdr3_aa: CASSEWGDTEAFF
d_call: .; v_call: TRBV30; j_call: TRBJ1-1; clone_size: .; cdr3_nt: TGTGCCTGGAGTGTCCGGACCGGGGGGTCTGAAGCTTTCTTT; cdr3_aa: CAWSVRTGGSEAFF
d_call: .; v_call: TRBV19; j_call: TRBJ1-2; clone_size: .; cdr3_nt: TGTGCCAGTAGTATGGTCCGAAGGGGCTACACCTTC; cdr3_aa: CASSMVRRGYTF
d_call: .; v_call: TRBV19; j_call: TRBJ2-6; clone_size: once; cdr3_nt: TGTGCCAGTAGTGAGACAGTCTCTGGGGCCAACGTCCTGACTTTC; cdr3_aa: CASSETVSGANVLTF
d_call: .; v_call: TRBV10-1; j_call: TRBJ1-2; clone_size: .; cdr3_nt: TGCGCCAGCAGTGAAAGCAGAAGCTATGGCTACACCTTC; cdr3_aa: CASSESRSYGYTF
d_call: TRBD1; v_call: TRBV12-3/TRBV12-4; j_call: TRBJ1-1; clone_size: few; cdr3_nt: TGTGCCAGCAGTAGGGGACAGGTTCGCACTGAAGCTTTCTTT; cdr3_aa: CASSRGQVRTEAFF
d_call: TRBD1; v_call: TRBV20-1; j_call: TRBJ1-2; clone_size: few; cdr3_nt: TGCAGTGCTAGAATACAGGGGGCCTATGGCTACACCTTC; cdr3_aa: CSARIQGAYGYTF
d_call: .; v_call: TRBV12-3/TRBV12-4; j_call: TRBJ1-5; clone_size: few; cdr3_nt: TGTGCCAGCACCTTGGCAGGGCTCAGCAATCAGCCCCAGCATTTT; cdr3_aa: CASTLAGLSNQPQHF